These T cell receptor beta chains were read from a single sample in a study of blood T cell repertoires in COVID-19. Clones were read by immunoSEQ multiplex PCR, and TCRdb kept only the in-frame ones, dropping some. The sample gives some 370,000 clones, 90% of which show up once; about 6.8% is in the top ten. The sequenced material came from peripheral blood. The receptors stem from a man between 18 and 35 years old with active or convalescent COVID-19. The CDR3 runs from the conserved cysteine through the conserved F or W. The order of the fields is J gene, D gene, V gene, clone size, CDR3 protein, CDR3 DNA. The D gene is left open where the match is weak. Clone size is given for some rows only: seen once, a few or many times, or a class if the clone is expanded.

j_gene: TRBJ2-1; d_gene: TRBD2; v_gene: TRBV15; abundance: once; CDR3aa: CATSRAGGLSNEQFF; CDR3nt: TGTGCCACCAGCAGAGCGGGGGGGCTTTCGAATGAGCAGTTCTTC
j_gene: TRBJ2-1; d_gene: NA; v_gene: TRBV7-8; abundance: NA; CDR3aa: CASSRGGTGSWLAGLGEQFF; CDR3nt: TGTGCCAGCAGCCGGGGGGGGACAGGGTCTTGGCTAGCGGGACTCGGAGAGCAGTTCTTC
j_gene: TRBJ1-3; d_gene: NA; v_gene: TRBV30; abundance: NA; CDR3aa: CAWTGGVGNTIYF; CDR3nt: TGTGCCTGGACAGGAGGGGTCGGAAACACCATATATTTT
j_gene: TRBJ2-7; d_gene: NA; v_gene: TRBV6-2/TRBV6-3; abundance: NA; CDR3aa: CASSKQDRSSYEQYF; CDR3nt: TGTGCCAGCAGTAAACAGGACCGGAGCTCCTACGAGCAGTACTTC
j_gene: TRBJ2-7; d_gene: NA; v_gene: TRBV4-3; abundance: NA; CDR3aa: CASSQDQGSYYEQYF; CDR3nt: TGCGCCAGCAGCCAAGACCAGGGAAGTTACTACGAGCAGTACTTC
j_gene: TRBJ1-5; d_gene: NA; v_gene: TRBV6-2/TRBV6-3; abundance: NA; CDR3aa: CASSFGTPNQPQHF; CDR3nt: TGTGCCAGCAGTTTCGGGACTCCCAATCAGCCCCAGCATTTT
j_gene: TRBJ1-6; d_gene: NA; v_gene: TRBV10-3; abundance: NA; CDR3aa: CAIRSTRGEDNSPLHF; CDR3nt: TGTGCCATCAGGTCCACCAGGGGCGAAGATAATTCACCCCTCCACTTT
j_gene: TRBJ2-3; d_gene: NA; v_gene: TRBV4-2; abundance: NA; CDR3aa: CASSQEPRGARSTDTQYF; CDR3nt: TGTGCCAGCAGCCAAGAACCCCGGGGGGCCCGGAGCACAGATACGCAGTATTTT
j_gene: TRBJ1-5; d_gene: TRBD1; v_gene: TRBV19; abundance: once; CDR3aa: CASSLRQGNQHF; CDR3nt: TGTGCCAGTAGTCTACGACAGGGGAACCAGCATTTT
j_gene: TRBJ2-7; d_gene: NA; v_gene: TRBV10-3; abundance: NA; CDR3aa: CAISQTDTGKTYEQYF; CDR3nt: TGTGCCATCAGTCAAACGGACACTGGAAAAACCTACGAGCAGTACTTC
j_gene: TRBJ1-2; d_gene: NA; v_gene: TRBV11-3; abundance: once; CDR3aa: CASSNVPGGQPYGYTF; CDR3nt: TGTGCCAGCAGCAACGTACCGGGAGGTCAGCCCTATGGCTACACCTTC
j_gene: TRBJ2-2; d_gene: TRBD1; v_gene: TRBV27; abundance: once; CDR3aa: CASSFRDRVGGELFF; CDR3nt: TGTGCCAGCAGTTTCCGGGACAGGGTCGGCGGGGAGCTGTTTTTT
j_gene: TRBJ2-6; d_gene: TRBD1; v_gene: TRBV5-1; abundance: NA; CDR3aa: CASSPGQGEPGANVLTF; CDR3nt: TGCGCCAGCAGCCCCGGACAGGGAGAACCCGGGGCCAACGTGCTGACTTTC
j_gene: TRBJ2-7; d_gene: TRBD2; v_gene: TRBV7-2; abundance: NA; CDR3aa: CASSLGLAGAYEQYF; CDR3nt: TGTGCCAGCAGCTTAGGACTAGCGGGGGCTTACGAGCAGTACTTC
j_gene: TRBJ2-7; d_gene: TRBD1; v_gene: TRBV14; abundance: NA; CDR3aa: CASSPPRGTGVYEQYF; CDR3nt: TGTGCCAGCAGCCCCCCCCGAGGGACAGGGGTTTACGAGCAGTACTTC
j_gene: TRBJ1-1; d_gene: TRBD1; v_gene: TRBV7-2; abundance: NA; CDR3aa: CASSSTGWGYTEAFF; CDR3nt: TGTGCCAGCAGCTCGACAGGGTGGGGGTACACTGAAGCTTTCTTT
j_gene: TRBJ2-5; d_gene: NA; v_gene: TRBV4-3; abundance: NA; CDR3aa: CASSQDRSTVLWTQYF; CDR3nt: TGCGCCAGCAGCCAAGATAGATCCACTGTCTTATGGACCCAGTACTTC
j_gene: TRBJ1-1; d_gene: NA; v_gene: TRBV28; abundance: NA; CDR3aa: CASIPRRLRTEAFF; CDR3nt: TGTGCCAGCATCCCCAGACGTTTGAGGACTGAAGCTTTCTTT
j_gene: TRBJ2-2; d_gene: TRBD2; v_gene: TRBV15; abundance: few; CDR3aa: CATSSGSGGTAGELFF; CDR3nt: TGTGCCACCAGCAGTGGCTCGGGGGGTACGGCCGGGGAGCTGTTTTTT
j_gene: TRBJ2-7; d_gene: TRBD2; v_gene: TRBV3-1/TRBV3-2; abundance: NA; CDR3aa: CASSQSPLAGLSEQYF; CDR3nt: TGTGCCAGCAGCCAATCACCCCTAGCGGGACTGTCCGAGCAGTACTTC
j_gene: TRBJ1-5; d_gene: TRBD1; v_gene: TRBV24-1; abundance: NA; CDR3aa: CATSDAMTGYNQPQHF; CDR3nt: TGTGCCACCAGTGATGCCATGACAGGGTACAATCAGCCCCAGCATTTT
j_gene: TRBJ1-5; d_gene: NA; v_gene: TRBV10-3; abundance: once; CDR3aa: CAISEAGNSNQPQHF; CDR3nt: TGTGCCATCAGTGAAGCAGGTAATAGCAATCAGCCCCAGCATTTT
j_gene: TRBJ1-1; d_gene: NA; v_gene: TRBV11-3; abundance: NA; CDR3aa: CASSPQGYGEAFF; CDR3nt: TGTGCCAGCAGCCCCCAGGGCTATGGGGAAGCTTTCTTT
j_gene: TRBJ1-2; d_gene: NA; v_gene: TRBV7-8; abundance: NA; CDR3aa: CASSPIFRAAYGYTF; CDR3nt: TGTGCCAGCAGCCCCATCTTCAGGGCAGCTTATGGCTACACCTTC
j_gene: TRBJ2-7; d_gene: TRBD1; v_gene: TRBV2; abundance: NA; CDR3aa: CASSRDRGWREQYF; CDR3nt: TGTGCCAGCAGTCGGGACAGGGGATGGAGGGAGCAGTACTTC
j_gene: TRBJ2-3; d_gene: TRBD2; v_gene: TRBV7-9; abundance: NA; CDR3aa: CASSDRTSGATDTQYF; CDR3nt: TGTGCCAGCAGCGACCGGACTAGCGGCGCCACAGATACGCAGTATTTT